Listed below are T cell receptor beta chains from one sample, sequenced in a study of blood T cells in healthy people across ages. Via MiXCR, TCRdb re-called the 5' RACE reads, giving one row per CDR3 protein. Found here are 1.4 million to 1.5 million distinct CDR3 sequences, approximately 40% of them singletons; the top ten hold 7.9%. Sequenced input: blood. The receptor set was obtained from a young woman in good health. The CDR3 runs from the conserved cysteine through the conserved F or W. Each record gives: D gene, V gene, CDR3 protein. D genes are given only for firm matches.

>NA|TRBV20-1
CSARDGSLANTEAFF
>TRBD1|TRBV7-8
CASSPRDSPLAKNIQYF
>TRBD1|TRBV3-1
CASSLATGGKANYGYTF
>TRBD2|TRBV5-6
CASKSGNSYNEQFF
>TRBD2|TRBV14
CASSQGTTTSTDTQYF
>TRBD1|TRBV7-8
CASSPRTGGTGNIQYF
>NA|TRBV3-1
CASSQDPRSLNTEAFF
>TRBD1|TRBV7-9
CASSLSQGAPEQYF
>TRBD2|TRBV2
CASSDVSWTSGTYEQYF
>TRBD1|TRBV5-1
CASTPGQINYGYTF
>TRBD1|TRBV20-1
CSATTGTGNYGYTF
>TRBD1|TRBV20-1
CSARTGVRDEQYF
>NA|TRBV6-6
CASRDRPGGNTEAFF